This T cell receptor beta chain was observed in a study of technical replicates of blood from four donors. This clone has just one count. Only in-frame clones appear in the TCRdb table, and some are missing; sequencing was by immunoSEQ multiplex PCR. The sample lists fewer than 90,000 clones; around 94% were seen once. Germline values: CDR1 SGHVS, CDR2 FQNEAQ. V was clipped by 3 bases and J by 7 bases, with 4 bases between them. The CDR3 runs to 12 residues. The sample was T cells isolated from PBMCs. The V call is TRBV7-8, the J call TRBJ1-6, with D hard to call. This clonotype originated in a human donor in good health. The CDR3, as DNA: TGTGCCAGCAGCTTTTCAAATTCACCCCTCCACTTT. Protein: CASSFSNSPLHF.